Sequencing of this T cell receptor beta chain was carried out in a study of technical replicates of blood from several donors. V lost 2 bases, J lost 1 base, and 2 bases stayed unmatched. CDR1 PRHDT and CDR2 FYEKMQ come from the germline V gene (reference sequence). The CDR3 totals 16 residues. Clones were sequenced by immunoSEQ multiplex PCR, and TCRdb holds only the in-frame ones, with some missing. The data contain 55,000 to 65,000 clones, about 86% of them singletons. The rearrangement joins TRBV13 to TRBJ2-7, with 13 bases that match TRBD2. The sequencing input was PBMCs. This sequence originates from a human donor in good health. Some clones in this sample may be carry-over from other donors' samples. DNA of the CDR3: TGTGCCAGCAGCTTAAGACTAGCGGGGGGATCCTACGAGCAGTACTTC. Translating gives CASSLRLAGGSYEQYF.